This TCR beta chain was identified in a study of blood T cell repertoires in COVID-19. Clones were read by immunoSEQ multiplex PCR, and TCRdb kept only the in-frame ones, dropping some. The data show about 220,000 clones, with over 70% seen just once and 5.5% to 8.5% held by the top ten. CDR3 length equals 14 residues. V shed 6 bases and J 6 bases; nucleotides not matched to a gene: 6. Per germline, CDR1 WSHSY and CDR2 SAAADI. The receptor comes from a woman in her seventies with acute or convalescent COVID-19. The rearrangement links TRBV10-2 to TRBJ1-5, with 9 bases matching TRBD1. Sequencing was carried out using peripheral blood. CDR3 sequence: CASRWTGEGQPQHF. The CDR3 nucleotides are TGCGCCAGCAGGTGGACAGGGGAGGGTCAGCCCCAGCATTTT.